One sample yielded the 27 T cell receptor beta chains listed below, sequenced in a study of blood T cell repertoires in COVID-19 (dated by TCRdb to 2018 to 2021). Library construction relied on the immunoSEQ multiplex PCR assay. TCRdb obtained this table from immuneACCESS and retained in-frame rearrangements with V and J assigned. These tables miss some clones; where compared with another copy, unresolved V genes account for less than half of the shortfall, and the remainder is unexplained. The sample yields 290,000 or so clones; more than 75% were counted once. Together, the top ten hold 1.3% of the sample. Material: peripheral blood. These receptor sequences come from a man between 70 and 80 years old with acute or convalescent COVID-19.

The chain has TRBV30 and TRBJ1-3; D remains ambiguous. CDR1 is GTSNPN, CDR2 SVGIG, per germline (reference sequence). Trimming shortened V by 3 bases and J by 5 bases, and 11 bases separated the two germline ends. The CDR3 runs 13 residues. This CDR3 reads CAWRPRSRNTIYF. The CDR3 DNA is TGTGCCTGGAGGCCCAGATCACGAAACACCATATATTTT.

The V and J genes are TRBV3-1 (or the pseudogene TRBV3-2) and TRBJ1-2, with a weak D call TRBD1 (6 bases). This CDR3 comprises 18 residues. V was cut by 0 bases and J by 8 bases, with 25 bases left in between. The germline V gene has CDR1 LGHDT and CDR2 YNNKEL (reference sequence). CDR3 sequence: CASSQDLVQGIRGKGYTF. The DNA of the CDR3 is TGTGCCAGCAGCCAAGATCTGGTCCAGGGGATCCGGGGAAAAGGCTACACCTTC.

The sample holds a few counts of this clone. J is TRBJ1-3 and V is TRBV6-5; D is unclear. The CDR3 is 15 amino acids. Germline lookup yields CDR1 MNHEY and CDR2 SVGAGI. Trimming left V 0 bases short and J 2 bases short, with 8 bases between. CDR3 protein: CASSYSSVPGNTIYF. The CDR3 DNA reads TGTGCCAGCAGTTACTCATCGGTGCCTGGAAACACCATATATTTT.

The V and J genes are TRBV27 and TRBJ2-5, with 8 bases identical to TRBD1. Trimming at V came to 3 bases and at J to 1 base, leaving 4 bases not matched to a gene. Germline-derived CDR1 and CDR2 are MNHEY and SMNVEV (reference sequence). The CDR3 totals 15 residues. This chain's CDR3 is CASSFPTGGQETQYF. For the CDR3, the DNA is TGTGCCAGCAGTTTCCCTACAGGGGGCCAAGAGACCCAGTACTTC.

The gene calls are TRBV27 and TRBJ1-2, with TRBD1 matching over 8 bases. The germline V gene encodes CDR1 MNHEY and CDR2 SMNVEV (reference sequence). Trimming took 5 bases from V and 8 from J; bases not matched to a gene: 7. This CDR3 comprises 13 residues. The CDR3 region has the DNA TGTGCCAGCAGTCCCCGGACAGGGCACGGCTACACCTTC. Translation gives CASSPRTGHGYTF.

The CDR3 DNA follows: TGTGCCACCAGCAGAGATCTGGGCGGACTCTCTGGAAACACCATATATTTT. It translates to CATSRDLGGLSGNTIYF. The chain uses TRBV15 and TRBJ1-3; D not certain. Germline CDR1 reads LNHNV; CDR2 reads YYDKDF (reference sequence). The CDR3 has 17 residues. Trimming shortened V by 0 bases and J by 0 bases, and 12 bases separated the two germline ends.

The rearrangement links TRBV30 to TRBJ2-7; the D gene is possibly TRBD2 (7 bases). Germline V gene lookup returns CDR1 GTSNPN and CDR2 SVGIG (reference sequence). The CDR3 spans 15 residues. V was trimmed by 0 bases and J by 1 base, leaving 13 bases between them. In DNA form, the CDR3 reads TGTGCCTGGAGTGTTGGGGGGGCCAGATCCTACGAGCAGTACTTC. It codes for CAWSVGGARSYEQYF.

The gene calls are TRBV21-1 and TRBJ2-7; the table calls TRBD2, which could not be checked here. TRBV21-1 is labeled a pseudogene. CDR3 size: 14 residues. The CDR3 coding sequence is TGTGCCAGCAGCAAAGCCGAGAACTCCTACGAGCAGTACTTC. Translation: CASSKAENSYEQYF.

V is TRBV6-6 and J is TRBJ1-4; tentative D call: TRBD1 (5 bases). V dropped 3 bases and J dropped 8 bases, with 10 bases sitting between them. CDR1 and CDR2 (germline): MNHNY, SVGAGI (reference sequence). CDR3 length: 13 residues. The CDR3 sequence is CASSYGAMEKLFF. CDR3 DNA: TGTGCCAGCAGTTATGGGGCGATGGAAAAACTGTTTTTT.

The chain combines TRBV11-2 with TRBJ2-7; 9 bases are a match to TRBD1. After removal of 2 bases from V and 2 bases from J, the junction contained 4 bases not matched to a gene. The CDR3 runs to 15 residues. Germline V gene data show CDR1 as SGHAT and CDR2 as FQNNGV. Written as DNA, the CDR3 is TGTGCCAGCAGCTTAACCGGGACAGGGCCCTACGAGCAGTACTTC. It translates to CASSLTGTGPYEQYF.

This CDR3 reads CASSPGTGTTDTQYF. The CDR3 DNA sequence: TGTGCCAGCTCACCCGGGACAGGGACCACAGATACGCAGTATTTT. The gene calls are TRBV18 and TRBJ2-3, with TRBD1 matching 9 bases. The CDR3 contains 15 residues. Looked up from germline, CDR1 is KGHSH and CDR2 is LQKENI. Unmatched junction bases numbered 3, after V lost 3 bases and J lost 2 bases.

The chain has TRBV7-2 and TRBJ2-7; 8 positions agree with TRBD2. The V segment lost 5 bases and the J segment 2 bases; nucleotides outside the gene matches: 11. CDR3 size: 16 residues. Germline V CDR1 and CDR2: SGHTA, FQGNSA. The CDR3 protein is CASSQSGAGGTYEQYF. The CDR3 region has the DNA TGTGCCAGCAGCCAGAGTGGGGCGGGGGGAACCTACGAGCAGTACTTC.

The CDR3 sequence: CASSLNVGRTEAFF. DNA of the CDR3: TGCGCCAGCAGCTTGAATGTTGGGAGGACTGAAGCTTTCTTT. This rearrangement joins TRBV5-1 to TRBJ1-1; D unresolved. The germline V gene encodes CDR1 SGHRS and CDR2 YFSETQ. The V gene lost 1 base and the J gene lost 5 bases, with 12 bases spanning the gap. The CDR3 length is 14 residues.

The rearrangement uses TRBV3-1 (or the pseudogene TRBV3-2) and TRBJ1-6, with no clear D. Trimming removed 1 base at V and 7 bases at J, with 8 bases between. This CDR3 contains 14 residues. Germline values: CDR1 LGHDT, CDR2 YNNKEL (reference sequence). The CDR3: CASSQAVINSPLHF. The CDR3 DNA reads TGTGCCAGCAGCCAAGCGGTGATCAATTCACCCCTCCACTTT.

The V and J genes are TRBV6-5 and TRBJ1-5; no definite D call. CDR3 length: 15 residues. Trimming took off 2 bases at V and 7 bases at J, with 15 bases between the two ends. CDR1 and CDR2 from the germline V gene are MNHEY and SVGAGI. CDR3 in DNA: TGTGCCAGCAGTTACGGCAGGCATGGAGGGCAGCCCCAGCATTTT. Protein sequence: CASSYGRHGGQPQHF.

The rearrangement uses TRBV5-5 and TRBJ2-7, with D possibly being TRBD2 (6 bases). The CDR3 consists of 18 residues. CDR1 SGHKS and CDR2 YYEKEE come from the germline V gene (reference sequence). Trimming took off 3 bases at V and 3 bases at J, with 25 bases between the two ends. This chain's CDR3 is CASSSILAPGNYFYEQYF. The DNA for the CDR3 is TGTGCCAGCAGCTCGATTCTAGCGCCGGGCAACTATTTCTACGAGCAGTACTTC.

The CDR3, as DNA: TGTGCCAGCAGCGTGGGAGGGACTGAAGCTTTCTTT. It encodes CASSVGGTEAFF. J is TRBJ1-1 and V is TRBV9; D ambiguous. V dropped 2 bases and J dropped 5 bases, with 7 bases sitting between them. The germline V gene encodes CDR1 SGDLS and CDR2 YYNGEE. This CDR3 region has 12 residues.

V and J are TRBV28 and TRBJ1-5; a possible D gene is TRBD1 (5 bases). The V end lost 6 bases, the J end lost 6 bases, and 12 bases lay between the germline ends. This CDR3 has 13 amino acids. The germline gives CDR1 MDHEN, CDR2 SYDVKM. CDR3 nucleotide sequence: TGTGCCAGCAGACAGGCCTTTGGTCAGCCCCAGCATTTT. Amino acid sequence: CASRQAFGQPQHF.

V usage is TRBV4-2 and J usage is TRBJ1-1, with TRBD1 as a possible D gene (6 bases). Trimming left V 6 bases short and J 1 base short, with 12 bases between. Germline assignment: CDR1 LGHNA and CDR2 YNFKEQ. The CDR3 sequence is 14 residues long. This CDR3 reads CASSPGGGNTEAFF. CDR3 DNA: TGTGCCAGCAGTCCGGGAGGGGGGAACACTGAAGCTTTCTTT.

J is TRBJ1-5 and V is TRBV6-5, with a possible D match to TRBD1 (5 bases). V lost 6 bases to trimming and J lost 3 bases, with 15 bases between them. Germline CDR1 MNHEY, CDR2 SVGAGI. The CDR3 sequence is 15 residues long. CDR3 DNA sequence: TGTGCCAGCAGCTTTACTCAGGGACTCAATCAGCCCCAGCATTTT. It codes for CASSFTQGLNQPQHF.

The chain links TRBV29-1 to TRBJ2-3; D not resolved. V was cut by 8 bases and J by 0 bases, with 9 bases left in between. The CDR3 runs 12 residues. The V gene's germline CDR1 is SQVTM and CDR2 ANQGSEA. CDR3 sequence reads: CSLAASTDTQYF. CDR3 DNA sequence: TGCAGCCTCGCGGCAAGCACAGATACGCAGTATTTT.

V usage is TRBV9 and J usage is TRBJ2-7; 9 nucleotides agree with TRBD2. V shed 4 bases and J 7 bases; nucleotides not matched to a gene: 12. The germline CDR1 and CDR2 sequences are SGDLS and YYNGEE. The CDR3 length is 15 residues. The CDR3 nucleotides read TGTGCCAGCAGCTTGGGTAGCGGGGGCCCCCGGGAGCAGTACTTC. Protein product: CASSLGSGGPREQYF.

This clone was seen a single time. The rearrangement links TRBV7-9 to TRBJ2-1; the match to TRBD2 covers 8 bases. Germline V gene sequence: CDR1 SEHNR, CDR2 FQNEAQ (reference sequence). The trim removed 5 bases at V and 9 bases at J, leaving 9 bases unmatched. The CDR3 has 14 amino acids. CDR3: CASSGPGSGTEQFF. CDR3 nucleotides: TGTGCCAGCAGCGGTCCGGGTAGCGGGACTGAGCAGTTCTTC. The full variable domain, with the rest looked up from reference TRBV7-9 and TRBJ2-1, is DTGVSQNPRHKITKRGQNVTFRCDPISEHNRLYWYRQTLGQGPEFLTYFQNEAQLEKSRLLSDRFSAERPKGSFSTLEIQRTEQGDSAMYLCASSGPGSGTEQFFGPGTRLTVL.

The chain is built from TRBV5-1 and TRBJ2-7; TRBD2 aligns across 7 bases. V dropped 5 bases and J dropped 0; count of bases not matched to a gene: 5. The CDR3 is made up of 14 amino acids. Germline V gene sequence: CDR1 SGHRS, CDR2 YFSETQ. The CDR3 nucleotides read TGCGCCAGCAGGCTAGCGGCAAGCTCCTACGAGCAGTACTTC. It is translated as CASRLAASSYEQYF.

This clone was seen a handful of times. The chain uses TRBV6-2 or TRBV6-3 and TRBJ2-7; 12 positions agree with TRBD2. Germline CDR1 and CDR2: MNHEY and SVGEGT. J was trimmed by 4 bases and V by 5 bases; bases with no gene match: 6. The CDR3 spans 15 residues. CDR3 in DNA: TGTGCCAGCAGTCCACTGACTAGCGGGGGTTACGAGCAGTACTTC. Translation gives CASSPLTSGGYEQYF.

This rearrangement joins TRBV4-2 to TRBJ2-3; D not certain. Trimming took off 1 base at V and 6 bases at J, with 8 bases between the two ends. This CDR3 spans 13 amino acids. The germline gives CDR1 LGHNA, CDR2 YNFKEQ. CDR3 DNA sequence: TGTGCCAGCAGCCAAGCTGGAGCGGATACGCAGTATTTT. This translates into CASSQAGADTQYF.

The chain uses TRBV21-1 and TRBJ1-1. TRBV21-1 is reported as a pseudogene. This CDR3 region has 14 residues. As DNA, the CDR3 is TGTGCCAGCAGCCCGCAGCCGGGGAACACTGAAGCTTTCTTT. Its protein product is CASSPQPGNTEAFF.